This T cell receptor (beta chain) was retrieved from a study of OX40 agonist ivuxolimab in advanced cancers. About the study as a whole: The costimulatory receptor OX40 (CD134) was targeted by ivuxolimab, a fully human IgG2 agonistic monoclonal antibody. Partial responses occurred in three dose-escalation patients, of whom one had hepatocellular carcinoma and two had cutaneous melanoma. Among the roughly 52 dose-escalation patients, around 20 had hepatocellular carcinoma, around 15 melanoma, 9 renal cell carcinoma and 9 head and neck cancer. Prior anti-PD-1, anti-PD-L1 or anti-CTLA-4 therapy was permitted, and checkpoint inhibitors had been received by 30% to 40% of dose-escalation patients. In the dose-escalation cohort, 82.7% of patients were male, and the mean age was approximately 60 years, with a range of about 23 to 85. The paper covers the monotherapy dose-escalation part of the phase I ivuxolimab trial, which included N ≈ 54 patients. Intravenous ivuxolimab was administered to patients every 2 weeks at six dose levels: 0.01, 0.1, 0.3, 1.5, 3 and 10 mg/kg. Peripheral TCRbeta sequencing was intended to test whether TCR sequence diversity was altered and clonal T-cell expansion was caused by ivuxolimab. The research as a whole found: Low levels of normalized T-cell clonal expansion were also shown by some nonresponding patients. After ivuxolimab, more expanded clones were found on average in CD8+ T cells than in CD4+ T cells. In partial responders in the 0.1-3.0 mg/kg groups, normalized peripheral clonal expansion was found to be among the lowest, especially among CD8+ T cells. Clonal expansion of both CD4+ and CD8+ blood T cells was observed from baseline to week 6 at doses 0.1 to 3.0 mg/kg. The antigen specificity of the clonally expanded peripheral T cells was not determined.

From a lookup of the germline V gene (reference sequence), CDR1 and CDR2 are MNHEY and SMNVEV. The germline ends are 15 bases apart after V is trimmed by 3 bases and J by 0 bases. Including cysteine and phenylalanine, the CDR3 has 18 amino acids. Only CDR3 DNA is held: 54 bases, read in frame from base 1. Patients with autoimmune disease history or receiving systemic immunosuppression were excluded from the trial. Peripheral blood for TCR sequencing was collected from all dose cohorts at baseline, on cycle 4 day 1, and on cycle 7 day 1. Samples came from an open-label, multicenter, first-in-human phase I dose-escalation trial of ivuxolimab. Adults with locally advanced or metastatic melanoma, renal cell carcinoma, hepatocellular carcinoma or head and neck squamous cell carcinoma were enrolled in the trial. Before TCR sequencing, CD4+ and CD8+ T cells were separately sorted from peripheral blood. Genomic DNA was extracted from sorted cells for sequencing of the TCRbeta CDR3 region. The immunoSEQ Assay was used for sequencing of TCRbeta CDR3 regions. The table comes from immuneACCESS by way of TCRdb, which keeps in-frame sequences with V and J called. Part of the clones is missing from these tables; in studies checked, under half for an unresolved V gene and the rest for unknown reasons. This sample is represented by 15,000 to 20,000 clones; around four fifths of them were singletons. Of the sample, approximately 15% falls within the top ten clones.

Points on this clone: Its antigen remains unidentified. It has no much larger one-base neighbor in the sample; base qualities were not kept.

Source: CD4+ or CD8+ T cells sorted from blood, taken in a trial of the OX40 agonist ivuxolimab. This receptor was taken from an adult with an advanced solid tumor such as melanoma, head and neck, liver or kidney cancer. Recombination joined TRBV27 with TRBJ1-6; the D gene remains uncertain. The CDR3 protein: CASSFEGRPSSYNSPLHF. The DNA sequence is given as TGTGCCAGCAGTTTCGAAGGACGTCCTAGCTCCTATAATTCACCCCTCCACTTT.